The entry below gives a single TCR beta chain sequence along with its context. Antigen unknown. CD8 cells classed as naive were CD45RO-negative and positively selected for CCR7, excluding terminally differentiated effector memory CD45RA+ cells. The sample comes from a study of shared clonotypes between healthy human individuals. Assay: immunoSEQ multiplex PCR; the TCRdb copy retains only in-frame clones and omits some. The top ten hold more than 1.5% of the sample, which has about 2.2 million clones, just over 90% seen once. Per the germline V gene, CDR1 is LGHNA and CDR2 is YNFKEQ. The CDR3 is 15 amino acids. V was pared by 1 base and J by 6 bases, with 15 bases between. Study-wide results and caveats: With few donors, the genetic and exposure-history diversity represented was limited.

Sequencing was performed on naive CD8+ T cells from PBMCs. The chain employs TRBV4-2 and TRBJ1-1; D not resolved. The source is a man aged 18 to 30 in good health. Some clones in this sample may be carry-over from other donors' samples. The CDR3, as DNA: TGTGCCAGCAGCCAAGGGCTATCAGGAATGGCTGAAGCTTTCTTT. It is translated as CASSQGLSGMAEAFF.